This TCR beta chain was obtained from a study of blood T cells in healthy people across ages. Study as a whole: Through template switching, about one barcoded beta molecule was captured per two T cells, as measured in model experiments. Study findings and constraints: The CMV status of each donor remained undetermined, and this could have confounded shifts in expanded clonotypes.

The second PCR ran about 6 to 12 cycles with a sample-barcoded 5' primer and J-beta primers. MiXCR, applied by TCRdb to the 5' RACE reads, yields one record per CDR3 protein. This sample has some 1.5 million distinct CDR3 sequences, with 25% to 30% found just once. This clonotype has a handful of counts. Its antigen is currently unknown. In germline, CDR1 is SGHTA, CDR2 FQGNSA. The junction had 6 bases not matched to a gene; V was cut back by 5 bases and J by 0 bases. CDR3 length: 15 residues. This chain uses TRBV7-2 with TRBJ2-7, with 8 bases that match TRBD2. The sequenced material came from blood. This receptor was taken from a woman between 25 and 40 years old in good health. DNA of the CDR3: TGTGCCAGCAGCGCAGCTAGCGGGCCCTCCTACGAGCAGTACTTC. It encodes CASSAASGPSYEQYF.